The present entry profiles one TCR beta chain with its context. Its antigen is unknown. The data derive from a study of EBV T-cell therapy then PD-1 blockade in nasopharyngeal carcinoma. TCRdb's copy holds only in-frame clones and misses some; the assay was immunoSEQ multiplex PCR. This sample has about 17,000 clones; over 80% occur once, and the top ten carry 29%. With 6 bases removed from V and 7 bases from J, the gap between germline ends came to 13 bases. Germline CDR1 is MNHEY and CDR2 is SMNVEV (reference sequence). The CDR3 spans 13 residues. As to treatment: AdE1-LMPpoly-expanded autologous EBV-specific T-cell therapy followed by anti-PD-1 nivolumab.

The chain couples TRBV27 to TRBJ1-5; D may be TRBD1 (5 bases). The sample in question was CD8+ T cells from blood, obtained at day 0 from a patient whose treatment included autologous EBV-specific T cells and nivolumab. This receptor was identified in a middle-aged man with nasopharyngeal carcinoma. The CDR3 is CASSAGIWQPQHF. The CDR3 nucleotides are TGTGCCAGCAGCGCAGGGATATGGCAGCCCCAGCATTTT.